The source of this T cell receptor (beta chain) is a study of Tregs in tolerant kidney transplant recipients. Trimming took 1 base from V and 7 from J, leaving 13 bases between them. The CDR3 runs 14 residues. Per germline, CDR1 LGHNT and CDR2 FRNRAP. Findings and limits, study-wide: The most relevant donor-specific Treg TCRbeta repertoire apparently came from expansion with activated donor B cells.

The data were produced by immunoSEQ multiplex PCR, yet TCRdb's version contains in-frame clones alone and is incomplete. The table has some 70,000 clones, 65% to 85% seen once. Notes on this clone: The antigen remains undetermined.

This chain joins TRBV12-5 and TRBJ2-5, with D maybe TRBD2 (5 bases). Input material: CD4+ T cells from blood. The source of this sequence is a human donor in good health. CDR3 DNA: TGTGCTAGTGGTTTGGCCGGAGGCCTTGGGACCCAGTACTTC. This encodes CASGLAGGLGTQYF.